The 23 T cell receptor beta chains given below trace back to one sample, sequenced in a study of graft-versus-host responses after intestinal transplantation. Generated by immunoSEQ multiplex PCR, the TCRdb table keeps only in-frame clones and is missing some. The sample comprises tens of thousands of clones, around 94% of which are singletons, and roughly 0.71% rests with the top ten. Sequenced material: PBMCs, taken 16 days after intestinal transplant. The receptors come from a human patient who received an intestinal transplant, so some T cells may come from the graft donor.

The chain uses TRBV5-1 and TRBJ2-7, with unresolved D. CDR3 length equals 13 residues. V lost 0 bases and J lost 7, with 11 bases in between. Looked up from germline, CDR1 is SGHRS and CDR2 is YFSETQ. The CDR3 DNA reads as TGCGCCAGCAGCTTGGCCTGGTCTGGAGAGCAGTACTTC. Protein: CASSLAWSGEQYF.

This clone was seen once. The rearrangement joins TRBV28 to TRBJ2-2; tentative D call: TRBD1 (6 bases). Germline lookup yields CDR1 MDHEN and CDR2 SYDVKM. The V and J ends lost 6 bases and 2 bases respectively, with 22 bases between them. The CDR3 has 18 residues. The CDR3 spells CASSTTRDIPYNTGELFF. The CDR3 DNA sequence: TGTGCCAGCAGCACTACTAGGGACATCCCTTATAACACCGGGGAGCTGTTTTTT.

The chain has TRBV6-1 and TRBJ1-5; the match to TRBD1 covers 10 bases. CDR3 length equals 17 residues. Unmatched junction bases numbered 9, after V lost 2 bases and J lost 5 bases. Germline V CDR1 and CDR2: MNHNS, SASEGT. Here the CDR3 reads CASSESATGGADQPQHF. The CDR3, as DNA: TGTGCCAGCAGTGAAAGTGCGACAGGGGGCGCGGATCAGCCCCAGCATTTT.

This clone was observed a single time. V is TRBV27 and J is TRBJ2-7; D is ambiguous. This CDR3 region has 11 residues. CDR1 and CDR2 (germline): MNHEY, SMNVEV (reference sequence). V lost 4 bases and J 3 bases, leaving 4 bases between the germline ends. This chain's CDR3 is CASSSYYEQYF. CDR3 bases: TGTGCCAGCAGTTCTTACTACGAGCAGTACTTC.

This clone appeared once. The J gene is TRBJ2-6, the V gene TRBV4-3; D is unresolved. Trimming left V 0 bases short and J 3 bases short, with 6 bases between. The CDR3 runs 15 residues. Looked up from germline, CDR1 is LGHNA and CDR2 is YSLEER. CDR3 in DNA: TGCGCCAGCAGCCAAGAAGAATATGGGGCCAACGTCCTGACTTTC. Amino acids: CASSQEEYGANVLTF.

The genes are TRBV19 and TRBJ2-1; D is unresolved. V gave up 1 base and J gave up 4 bases, with 17 bases separating them. This CDR3 is 17 amino acids long. The germline CDR1 and CDR2 sequences are LNHDA and SQIVND (reference sequence). CDR3 loop: CASSIVGPPSVYNEQFF. CDR3 DNA: TGTGCCAGTAGTATAGTGGGTCCTCCCTCCGTTTACAATGAGCAGTTCTTC.

The V and J genes are TRBV19 and TRBJ2-1, with 15 positions matching TRBD2. Per the germline V gene, CDR1 is LNHDA and CDR2 is SQIVND (reference sequence). V was pared by 3 bases and J by 1 base, with 4 bases of the junction left unmatched. This CDR3 region has 18 residues. The CDR3 reads CASSILGTSGGSYNEQFF. DNA of the CDR3: TGTGCCAGTAGTATCCTCGGGACTAGCGGGGGGTCCTACAATGAGCAGTTCTTC.

This chain links TRBV6-4 with TRBJ1-2; 7 bases fit TRBD1. CDR1 is MRHNA, CDR2 SNTAGT, per germline. The J segment lost 6 bases and the V segment lost 3 bases, leaving 4 bases of the junction unmatched. This CDR3 is 13 amino acids long. This chain's CDR3 is CASSEDREDGYTF. CDR3 in DNA: TGTGCCAGCAGTGAAGACAGGGAGGATGGCTACACCTTC.

This clone was found once. The J gene is TRBJ2-1, the V gene TRBV5-1; 7 nucleotides line up with TRBD1. Germline CDR1 reads SGHRS; CDR2 reads YFSETQ. V shed 4 bases, J shed 4 bases, and the junction held 20 bases outside the gene matches. The CDR3 extends over 19 amino acids. CDR3 loop: CASSTGQAVGVQRYNEQFF. The DNA for the CDR3 is TGCGCCAGCAGCACCGGACAGGCGGTGGGAGTACAGAGGTACAATGAGCAGTTCTTC.

The J gene is TRBJ2-1, the V gene TRBV28, with D unclear. Germline V gene lookup returns CDR1 MDHEN and CDR2 SYDVKM. There are 10 residues in the CDR3. V was trimmed by 1 base and J by 9 bases, leaving 1 base between them. The CDR3 reads CASSLSEQFF. In DNA form, the CDR3 reads TGTGCCAGCAGTTTATCTGAGCAGTTCTTC.

This clone was counted a single time. The V gene is TRBV6-6, the J gene TRBJ2-2, with D unresolved. Germline lookup yields CDR1 MNHNY and CDR2 SVGAGI (reference sequence). The CDR3 consists of 14 residues. Deletions cut 6 bases from V and 8 bases from J, with 16 bases between. DNA for the CDR3: TGTGCCAGCAGAAAACCCGGAGATTCGGGGGAGCTGTTTTTT. As protein: CASRKPGDSGELFF.

This clone was detected only once. The V gene is TRBV9, the J gene TRBJ1-5, with D perhaps TRBD1 (6 bases). V lost 3 bases and J lost 5, with 9 bases in between. The CDR3 extends over 13 amino acids. Per the germline V gene, CDR1 is SGDLS and CDR2 is YYNGEE. CDR3 DNA sequence: TGTGCCAGCAGCGGCAGGGGAGATCAGCCCCAGCATTTT. This sequence encodes CASSGRGDQPQHF.

This chain uses TRBV4-3 with TRBJ2-1; D perhaps matches TRBD2 (7 bases). CDR1 is LGHNA, CDR2 YSLEER, per germline. The CDR3 consists of 14 residues. V was shortened by 0 bases and J by 5 bases, with 8 bases between the two germline ends. CDR3 protein: CASSQEGGHNEQFF. The CDR3 nucleotides are TGCGCCAGCAGCCAAGAGGGGGGGCACAATGAGCAGTTCTTC.

CDR3 bases: TGTGCCAGCAGCCCTCCGGGACAGGTAACAGAGACCCAGTACTTC. This sequence encodes CASSPPGQVTETQYF. V gene TRBV5-6 combines with J gene TRBJ2-5; TRBD1 matches 8 bases. This CDR3 has 15 residues. Germline V gene sequence: CDR1 SGHDT, CDR2 YYEEEE. V was clipped by 4 bases and J by 4 bases; unmatched bases: 9.

V usage is TRBV4-1 and J usage is TRBJ2-1; 7 nucleotides line up with TRBD1. Germline V gene sequence: CDR1 MGHRA, CDR2 YSYEKL. Trimming removed 0 bases from V and 2 bases from J; junction bases left unmatched: 4. The CDR3 runs 16 residues. CDR3 in amino acids: CASSQEAGTAYNEQFF. DNA for the CDR3: TGCGCCAGCAGCCAAGAAGCCGGGACAGCCTACAATGAGCAGTTCTTC.

This chain uses TRBV4-1 with TRBJ2-7; possibly TRBD1 for D (5 bases). Trimming cost V 2 bases and J 6 bases, with 8 bases left between them. Looked up from germline, CDR1 is MGHRA and CDR2 is YSYEKL. This CDR3 region has 12 residues. The CDR3 bases are TGCGCCAGCAGCCAAAACAGGATCGAGCAGTACTTC. Its protein is CASSQNRIEQYF.

The chain carries TRBV18 and TRBJ2-7, with no clear D. CDR3 length equals 10 residues. Trimming left V 5 bases short and J 3 bases short, with 2 bases between. Germline V gene data show CDR1 as KGHSH and CDR2 as LQKENI. The CDR3 spells CASSDYEQYF. The CDR3 nucleotides are TGTGCCAGCTCAGACTACGAGCAGTACTTC.

The chain joins TRBV4-1 to TRBJ2-1; D unresolved. Germline loops: CDR1 MGHRA, CDR2 YSYEKL. The CDR3 length is 15 residues. V was clipped by 0 bases and J by 4 bases, with 10 bases between them. CDR3 region: CASSQEATFYNEQFF. In nucleotides, the CDR3 is TGCGCCAGCAGCCAAGAGGCAACTTTTTACAATGAGCAGTTCTTC.

CDR3 in DNA: TGTGCCAGCAGCCCCAATTCGGGTCGGAACACTGAAGCTTTCTTT. Residues: CASSPNSGRNTEAFF. The rearrangement uses TRBV7-2 and TRBJ1-1; D is uncertain. The V and J ends lost 5 bases and 1 base respectively, with 14 bases between them. CDR1 is SGHTA, CDR2 FQGNSA, per germline. The CDR3 is 15 residues long.

The chain links TRBV15 to TRBJ2-2, with D perhaps assigned TRBD1 or TRBD2 (5 bases each). CDR3 size: 17 residues. With 0 bases removed from V and 4 bases from J, the gap between germline ends came to 15 bases. Germline V gives CDR1 LNHNV, CDR2 YYDKDF (reference sequence). CDR3 in amino acids: CATSRDSETASTGELFF. The CDR3, as DNA: TGTGCCACCAGCAGAGATAGCGAGACAGCTTCCACCGGGGAGCTGTTTTTT.

This chain uses TRBV5-6 with TRBJ2-7; D uncertain. The CDR3 runs 14 residues. Germline-derived CDR1 and CDR2 are SGHDT and YYEEEE. Trimming cost V 7 bases and J 3 bases, with 17 bases left between them. CDR3 bases: TGTGCCAGCCACCCTAGGGCTCGGAACTACGAGCAGTACTTC. This codes for CASHPRARNYEQYF. The variable domain in full, with the rest retrieved from reference TRBV5-6 and TRBJ2-7, is DAGVTQSPTHLIKTRGQQVTLRCSPKSGHDTVSWYQQALGQGPQFIFQYYEEEERQRGNFPDRFSGHQFPNYSSELNVNALLLGDSALYLCASHPRARNYEQYFGPGTRLTVT.

This rearrangement joins TRBV27 to TRBJ2-3; 11 bases match TRBD2. Germline values: CDR1 MNHEY, CDR2 SMNVEV (reference sequence). Unmatched junction bases numbered 10, after V lost 3 bases and J lost 2 bases. The length of the CDR3 is 18 residues. For the CDR3, the DNA is TGTGCCAGCAGTTTTCGTCTAGCGGGAGGCCACCTCACAGATACGCAGTATTTT. Encoded protein: CASSFRLAGGHLTDTQYF.

V is TRBV7-2 and J is TRBJ2-3; D is undetermined. The CDR3 is 11 amino acids. Trimming left V 5 bases short and J 9 bases short, with 9 bases between. The germline V gene encodes CDR1 SGHTA and CDR2 FQGNSA. CDR3 amino acids: CASSLGYTQYF. The CDR3 DNA sequence: TGTGCCAGCAGCCTAGGGTACACGCAGTATTTT.